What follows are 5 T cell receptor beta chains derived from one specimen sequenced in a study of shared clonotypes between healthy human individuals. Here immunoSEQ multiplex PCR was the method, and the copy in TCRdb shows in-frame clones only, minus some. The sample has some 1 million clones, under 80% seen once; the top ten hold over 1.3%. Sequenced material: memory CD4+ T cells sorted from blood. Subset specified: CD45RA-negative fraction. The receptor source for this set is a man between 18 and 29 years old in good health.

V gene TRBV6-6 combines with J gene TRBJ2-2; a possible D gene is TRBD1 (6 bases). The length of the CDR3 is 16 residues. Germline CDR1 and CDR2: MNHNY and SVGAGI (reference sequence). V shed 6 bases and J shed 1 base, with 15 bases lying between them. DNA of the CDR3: TGTGCCAGCAGACCCACAGGGAGCGTGAACACCGGGGAGCTGTTTTTT. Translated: CASRPTGSVNTGELFF.

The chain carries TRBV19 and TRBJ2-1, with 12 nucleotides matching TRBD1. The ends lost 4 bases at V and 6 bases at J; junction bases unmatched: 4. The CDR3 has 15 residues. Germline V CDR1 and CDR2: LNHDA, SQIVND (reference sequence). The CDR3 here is CASSRGQGAINEQFF. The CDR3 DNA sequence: TGTGCCAGTAGTAGGGGACAGGGGGCGATCAATGAGCAGTTCTTC.

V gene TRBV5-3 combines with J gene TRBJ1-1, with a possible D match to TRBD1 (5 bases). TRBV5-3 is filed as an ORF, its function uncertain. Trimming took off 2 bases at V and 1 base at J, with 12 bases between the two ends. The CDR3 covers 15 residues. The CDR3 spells CARSFDADTNTEAFF. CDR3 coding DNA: TGTGCCAGAAGCTTCGACGCGGACACGAACACTGAAGCTTTCTTT.

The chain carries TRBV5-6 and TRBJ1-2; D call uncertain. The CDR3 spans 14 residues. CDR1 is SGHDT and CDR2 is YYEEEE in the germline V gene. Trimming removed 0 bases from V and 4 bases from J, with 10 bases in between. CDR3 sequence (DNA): TGTGCCAGCAGCTTGGAAGGCAGAAGCTATGGCTACACCTTC. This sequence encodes CASSLEGRSYGYTF.

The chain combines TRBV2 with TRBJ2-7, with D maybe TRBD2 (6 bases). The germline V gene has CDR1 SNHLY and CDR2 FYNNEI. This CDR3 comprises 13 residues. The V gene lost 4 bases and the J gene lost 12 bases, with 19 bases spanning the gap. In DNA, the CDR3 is TGTGCCAGCAGTGGGATCGTTGGGGAGGTCGGGTACTTC. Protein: CASSGIVGEVGYF.